The 10 T cell receptor beta chains presented below share a single source sample, sequenced in a study of control samples from healthy donors and cancer patients. Profiling relied on immunoSEQ multiplex PCR, and the TCRdb table lists in-frame clones only, not all of them. Of 160,000 or so clones in the sample, around 94% were seen once. The material sequenced was PBMCs. These receptors originate from a man in his fifties or sixties with colorectal cancer.

This clone came up once. The gene calls are TRBV27 and TRBJ2-1; TRBD2 agrees at 9 bases. The V gene's germline CDR1 is MNHEY and CDR2 SMNVEV (reference sequence). J was trimmed by 3 bases and V by 6 bases; bases with no gene match: 6. The CDR3 has 15 residues. CDR3 sequence: CASRQAGGFYNEQFF. CDR3 coding DNA: TGTGCCAGCAGGCAAGCGGGGGGATTCTACAATGAGCAGTTCTTC.

V gene TRBV4-2 combines with J gene TRBJ2-7; 8 positions agree with TRBD2. V lost 0 bases and J lost 7; bases outside the gene matches: 8. The CDR3 totals 15 residues. Germline V gene lookup returns CDR1 LGHNA and CDR2 YNFKEQ. Here the CDR3 DNA reads TGTGCCAGCAGCCAAGAAGACGGGGGGGCCCGAGAGCAGTACTTC. Its protein product is CASSQEDGGAREQYF.

This clone showed up just once. This chain uses TRBV4-1 with TRBJ1-5; no definite D call. Germline V CDR1 and CDR2: MGHRA, YSYEKL. With 0 bases removed from V and 0 bases from J, the gap between germline ends came to 6 bases. CDR3 length equals 15 residues. CDR3 region: CASSQDSYSNQPQHF. CDR3 DNA sequence: TGCGCCAGCAGCCAAGACAGCTATAGCAATCAGCCCCAGCATTTT.

The genes are TRBV27 and TRBJ2-1, with 11 bases lining up with TRBD2. CDR3 length: 17 amino acids. Looked up from germline, CDR1 is MNHEY and CDR2 is SMNVEV (reference sequence). J lost 9 bases, V lost 2 bases, and 12 bases had no gene match. Here the CDR3 reads CASSLRLAGGPGGEQFF. The CDR3 coding sequence is TGTGCCAGCAGTTTAAGGCTAGCGGGGGGCCCAGGTGGTGAGCAGTTCTTC.

The chain couples TRBV27 to TRBJ2-7; 8 bases align to TRBD1. Germline lookup yields CDR1 MNHEY and CDR2 SMNVEV (reference sequence). J gave up 4 bases and V 4 bases, and 9 bases lay outside the gene matches. The CDR3 extends over 15 amino acids. CDR3 in amino acids: CASSSAGGEMYEQYF. CDR3 bases: TGTGCCAGCAGTTCCGCAGGGGGCGAAATGTACGAGCAGTACTTC.

This clone was seen just once. V usage is TRBV27 and J usage is TRBJ2-7; D is unresolved. V shed 6 bases and J shed 2 bases, with 17 bases lying between them. From germline, CDR1 is MNHEY and CDR2 SMNVEV (reference sequence). The CDR3 contains 15 residues. The CDR3 sequence is CASRLRTPGPYEQYF. The CDR3 nucleotides read TGTGCCAGCAGGTTACGTACCCCAGGCCCCTACGAGCAGTACTTC.

This sequence joins TRBV7-9 and TRBJ2-1; TRBD1 might be the D (5 bases). Germline V gene lookup returns CDR1 SEHNR and CDR2 FQNEAQ (reference sequence). This CDR3 has 15 amino acids. Trimming took off 4 bases at V and 7 bases at J, with 17 bases between the two ends. DNA of the CDR3: TGTGCCAGCAGCTCCCACCTGGGGCCAGGGAATGAGCAGTTCTTC. As protein: CASSSHLGPGNEQFF.

Comments on this clone: Because it lacks the conserved phenylalanine or tryptophan at the end, this CDR3 is likely a read error. The gene calls are TRBV6-4 and TRBJ1-2; D ambiguous. CDR1 MRHNA and CDR2 SNTAGT come from the germline V gene. The CDR3 runs 15 residues. V was shortened by 6 bases and J by 4 bases, with 18 bases between the two germline ends. The CDR3 spells CASSVDPFLVYGYTL. CDR3 DNA sequence: TGTGCCAGCAGCGTGGACCCCTTCCTCGTCTATGGCTACACCCTC.

The table lists this clone with a few counts. The V call is TRBV10-3, the J call TRBJ1-1; 12 nucleotides match TRBD1. After removal of 5 bases from V and 2 bases from J, the junction contained 9 bases not matched to a gene. In germline, CDR1 is ENHRY, CDR2 SYGVKD. The CDR3 has 17 amino acids. CDR3 sequence: CAISPGTGGVSNTEAFF. The CDR3 DNA reads as TGTGCCATCAGTCCCGGGACAGGGGGCGTATCAAACACTGAAGCTTTCTTT.

This clone was recorded once. This chain links TRBV4-3 with TRBJ1-2, with unresolved D. Germline V gene lookup returns CDR1 LGHNA and CDR2 YSLEER. Trimming pared 3 bases from V and 4 bases from J, leaving 12 bases between. CDR3 size: 14 residues. CDR3 loop: CASSQTGNPYGYTF. The CDR3 DNA follows: TGCGCCAGCAGCCAGACCGGGAACCCCTATGGCTACACCTTC.